The clone carrying this TCR beta chain appeared a few times. Its antigen is not identified. TCRdb re-analysed the reads in MiXCR, keeping a single row per CDR3 protein. The sample holds hundreds of thousands of distinct CDR3 sequences, over 25% seen once. The CDR3 totals 17 residues. The V gene end was trimmed by 2 bases and the J gene end by 7 bases; junction bases not matched to a gene: 14. CDR1 and CDR2 from the germline V gene are SEHNR and FQNEAQ (reference sequence). The sample belongs to a study of T cell repertoires in cytomegalovirus infection. In the study overall: Indicated by public TCR beta signatures were CMV infection and matching HLA type.

Study conclusions and caveats: What dominated the ex vivo response were HLA-C-restricted CMV-specific TCR beta clonotypes. CMV carriers with the relevant HLA were identified by cumulative public TCR beta family frequency.

The material was cultured CD8+ T cells from PBMCs, obtained from culture after CMV antigen stimulation. The TCR originated in a human donor in good health (CMV status not recorded). Some clones in this sample may be carry-over from other donors' samples. J is TRBJ2-7 and V is TRBV7-9; 10 nucleotides line up with TRBD2. CDR3 in DNA: TGTGCCAGCAGCTTAACCCCCTCTCCTAGCGGGGGTGGGGAGCAGTACGTC. Amino acids: CASSLTPSPSGGGEQYV.